Shown below are 28 T cell receptor beta chains from a single sample sequenced in a study of T cell clonality in common variable immunodeficiency. Assay used: immunoSEQ multiplex PCR; TCRdb lists only in-frame clones, some missing. The data show roughly 42,000 clones, with none appearing a single time. The source material was peripheral blood mononuclear cells. The receptors come from a person aged 18-70 years in good health.

This clone was seen at least ten times. The read falls 3 residues short of the CDR3 end, and the missing part is taken from the germline J gene. The gene calls are TRBV12-3 or TRBV12-4 and TRBJ2-2; 8 positions agree with TRBD1. This CDR3 has 14 amino acids. V was pared by 7 bases and J by 3 bases, with 4 bases of the junction left unmatched. CDR3 amino acids: CASKGQADTGELFF. Partial CDR3 DNA: TGTGCCAGCAAGGGACAGGCTGACACCGGGGAG.

This clone was seen many times. The sequence runs out 3 residues before the end of the CDR3; the remainder is reconstructed from the germline J gene. The V and J genes are TRBV7-8 and TRBJ2-4; the match to TRBD2 covers 8 bases. Unmatched junction bases numbered 7, after V lost 5 bases and J lost 4 bases. The germline V gene encodes CDR1 SGHVS and CDR2 FQNEAQ. The CDR3 is 15 residues long. The CDR3 sequence is CASSQGPSGKNIQYF. Partial CDR3 DNA: TGTGCCAGCAGCCAGGGGCCTAGCGGGAAAAACATT.

This clone has at least ten counts. This chain's CDR3 is CASSASGRRPNEQFF. The part of the CDR3 DNA that was read is TGTGCCAGCAGTGCTAGCGGGAGAAGGCCCAATGAG. V usage is TRBV6-1 and J usage is TRBJ2-1; 10 bases agree with TRBD2. The CDR3 end lies 3 residues beyond the end of the read and is filled in from the germline J gene. The CDR3 loop spans 15 amino acids. The germline V gene has CDR1 MNHNS and CDR2 SASEGT. V dropped 4 bases and J dropped 6; count of bases not matched to a gene: 6.

This clone was recorded many times. The observed sequence ends 3 residues before the CDR3 terminus, with the missing tail filled in from the germline J gene. This chain links TRBV30 with TRBJ1-2, with 7 bases that match TRBD1. CDR1 is GTSNPN, CDR2 SVGIG, per germline (reference sequence). The CDR3 spans 13 residues. Incomplete CDR3 DNA: TGTGCCTGGAGTTACAGGGGCGAAGGAGGC. This encodes CAWSYRGEGG. The CDR3 in its entirety is CAWSYRGEGGYTF. The full variable domain, in which reference TRBV30 and TRBJ1-2 provide the parts outside the CDR3, is SQTIHQWPATLVQPVGSPLSLECTVEGTSNPNLYWYRQAAGRGLQLLFYSVGIGQISSEVPQNLSASRPQDRQFILSSKKLLLSDSGFYLCAWSYRGEGGYTFGSGTRLTVV.

This clone was observed a handful of times. The read halts 3 residues ahead of the CDR3 end, with the missing end drawn from the germline J gene. This rearrangement joins TRBV5-1 to TRBJ2-6, with TRBD1 matching over 8 bases. Germline assignment: CDR1 SGHRS and CDR2 YFSETQ. The CDR3 runs 18 residues. V was pared by 0 bases and J by 0 bases, with 5 bases of the junction left unmatched. CDR3 sequence reads: CASSLAGQASSGANVLTF. The sequenced CDR3 bases are TGCGCCAGCAGCTTGGCGGGACAGGCCAGCTCTGGGGCCAACGTC.

This clone was seen repeatedly, ten times or more. The read comes to an end 3 residues before the CDR3 does, leaving the germline J gene to fill in the end. This rearrangement joins TRBV20-1 to TRBJ2-4, with D uncertain. The CDR3 loop spans 13 amino acids. V lost 0 bases to trimming and J lost 1 base, with 4 bases between them. Germline assignment: CDR1 DFQATT and CDR2 SNEGSKA (reference sequence). The sequenced CDR3 bases are TGCAGTGCTAGAGAATCGGCCAAAAACATT. Its translation is CSARESAKNI. The full CDR3 protein reads CSARESAKNIQYF.

In this sample, this clone turned up many times. Read sequence stops 3 residues before the CDR3 end, and the germline J gene provides the missing end. The chain is built from TRBV2 and TRBJ2-7, with TRBD1 matching 10 bases. The CDR3 length is 14 residues. The germline gives CDR1 SNHLY, CDR2 FYNNEI. V was clipped by 6 bases and J by 4 bases; unmatched bases: 6. The CDR3 DNA, read in part, is TGTGCCAGCAGCCCAGGACAGGGGGTTTACGAG. The encoded protein is CASSPGQGVYE. The CDR3 reads in full as CASSPGQGVYEQYF. Variable domain in full (rest from reference TRBV2 and TRBJ2-7): EPEVTQTPSHQVTQMGQEVILRCVPISNHLYFYWYRQILGQKVEFLVSFYNNEISEKSEIFDDQFSVERPDGSNFTLKIRSTKLEDSAMYFCASSPGQGVYEQYFGPGTRLTVT.

This clone was seen more than once but under ten times. Coverage ceases 3 residues before the CDR3 finishes, and the germline J gene fills in the end. The rearrangement uses TRBV18 and TRBJ2-3; a possible D gene is TRBD2 (5 bases). The CDR3 totals 14 residues. Germline assignment: CDR1 KGHSH and CDR2 LQKENI. The covered CDR3 bases are TGTGCCAGCTCACCACAGAGAGGGCAAGAGACG. It codes for CASSPQRGQET. The full CDR3 protein is CASSPQRGQETQYF.

This clone was seen repeatedly, ten times or more. The CDR3 end lies 3 residues beyond the end of the read and is filled in from the germline J gene. V and J are TRBV5-5 and TRBJ1-1, with 7 bases fitting TRBD1. The length of the CDR3 is 14 residues. The V gene end was trimmed by 0 bases and the J gene end by 4 bases; junction bases not matched to a gene: 3. Germline-derived CDR1 and CDR2 are SGHKS and YYEKEE (reference sequence). Partial CDR3 DNA: TGTGCCAGCAGCTTGGGGGCAGGGGGCACTGAA. It is translated as CASSLGAGGTE. The full CDR3 sequence reads CASSLGAGGTEAFF.

This clone occurred many times. The read terminates 3 residues ahead of where the CDR3 ends, so the germline J gene completes it. J is TRBJ1-5 and V is TRBV30; D is ambiguous. Trimming removed 1 base at V and 4 bases at J, with 11 bases between. Germline-derived CDR1 and CDR2 are GTSNPN and SVGIG (reference sequence). This CDR3 region has 14 residues. CDR3 bases read: TGTGCCTGGAGTGGGGCGGGTGAGAATCAGCCC. It encodes CAWSGAGENQP. The whole CDR3 is CAWSGAGENQPQHF.

The table lists this clone with many counts. The read gets to within 3 residues of the CDR3 end, and the germline J gene fills in the rest. The chain joins TRBV5-4 to TRBJ2-1; D call uncertain. Germline V gene sequence: CDR1 SGHNT, CDR2 YYREEE (reference sequence). The CDR3 consists of 13 residues. With 1 base removed from V and 8 bases from J, the gap between germline ends came to 10 bases. The sequenced CDR3 bases are TGTGCCAGCAGCTTGCTGAACCGGGATGAG. This encodes CASSLLNRDE. Given in full, the CDR3 is CASSLLNRDEQFF.

This clone is judged medium-sized. The read ends 3 residues shy of where the CDR3 ends; the end is completed using the germline J gene. V and J are TRBV30 and TRBJ2-5; tentative D call: TRBD2 (6 bases). This CDR3 is built from 13 residues. The germline V gene encodes CDR1 GTSNPN and CDR2 SVGIG (reference sequence). Between the trimmed V and J ends, which lost 6 bases and 4 bases, there was a span of 15 bases. CDR3 sequence: CACSLGGVETQYF. The CDR3 bases that were read are TGTGCCTGCTCCCTCGGGGGAGTAGAGACC.

The sample holds many counts of this clone. The CDR3 end is not reached by the read, which stops 3 residues before it; the germline J gene fills it in. The V gene is TRBV7-2, the J gene TRBJ1-2, with a tentative D call TRBD1 (6 bases). V was cut by 4 bases and J by 5 bases, with 11 bases left in between. Germline V lookup: CDR1 SGHTA, CDR2 FQGNSA. The CDR3 is 13 residues long. The CDR3 bases that were read are TGTGCCAGCAGCTCAAGACAGGTTTATGGC. This encodes CASSSRQVYG. The whole CDR3 region reads CASSSRQVYGYTF.

This clone was seen only a few times. The read halts 3 residues ahead of the CDR3 end, with the missing end drawn from the germline J gene. This chain joins TRBV5-1 and TRBJ1-3; perhaps TRBD1 as D (5 bases). From germline, CDR1 is SGHRS and CDR2 YFSETQ. The CDR3 sequence is 12 residues long. The ends were cut back, 4 bases at V and 9 bases at J, with 11 bases in the middle. The CDR3 reads CASSPSGSTIYF. The sequenced part of the CDR3 DNA is TGCGCCAGCAGCCCCTCAGGGAGCACC.

The sample holds many counts of this clone. With the read ending 3 residues before the CDR3 end, the germline J gene is used to fill in that end. This sequence joins TRBV11-2 and TRBJ2-1; TRBD2 is a possible D gene (6 bases). Trimming removed 5 bases from V and 6 bases from J, with 17 bases in between. CDR1 and CDR2 (germline): SGHAT, FQNNGV. The CDR3 is made up of 15 amino acids. The CDR3: CASSPRPGGSNEQFF. The sequenced CDR3 bases are TGTGCCAGCAGCCCTCGACCCGGGGGATCCAATGAG.

This clone was seen ten or more times. The DNA ends 3 residues before the CDR3 does, and the rest of the CDR3 is filled in from the germline J gene. The V and J genes are TRBV19 and TRBJ2-1; 11 bases are a match to TRBD2. Germline V gene sequence: CDR1 LNHDA, CDR2 SQIVND (reference sequence). V shed 5 bases and J 0 bases; nucleotides not matched to a gene: 6. The CDR3 loop spans 17 amino acids. The DNA read from the CDR3 is TGTGCCAGTAGTTCGCGACTAGCGGGAAGCTCCTACAATGAG. Protein sequence: CASSSRLAGSSYNE. The CDR3 in its entirety is CASSSRLAGSSYNEQFF.

This clone was recorded at least ten times. The read terminates 3 residues ahead of where the CDR3 ends, so the germline J gene completes it. The rearrangement joins TRBV10-3 to TRBJ2-5, with a tentative D call TRBD1 (5 bases). The CDR3 has 14 amino acids. V was pared by 3 bases and J by 3 bases, with 11 bases between. Per germline, CDR1 ENHRY and CDR2 SYGVKD. The CDR3 is CAISEEGVKETQYF. The covered CDR3 bases are TGTGCCATCAGTGAAGAAGGGGTTAAAGAGACC.

Details on this clone: Read coverage stops 3 residues before the CDR3 terminus; the germline J gene supplies the remainder. The chain links TRBV7-9 to TRBJ1-2; TRBD1 might be the D (5 bases). The length of the CDR3 is 15 residues. Germline values: CDR1 SEHNR, CDR2 FQNEAQ (reference sequence). CDR3 region: CASSLPGNRRNDYTF. Partial CDR3 DNA: TGTGCCAGCAGCTTACCAGGGAACAGGAGGAACGAC.

This clone was detected ten times or more. The read terminates 3 residues ahead of where the CDR3 ends, so the germline J gene completes it. The gene calls are TRBV10-3 and TRBJ1-4; possible D gene TRBD1, 5 bases. The germline V gene encodes CDR1 ENHRY and CDR2 SYGVKD. This CDR3 spans 17 amino acids. The V gene lost 2 bases and the J gene lost 1 base, with 14 bases spanning the gap. The CDR3 spells CAISEEGLGVTNEKLFF. The covered CDR3 bases are TGTGCCATCAGTGAGGAGGGGTTAGGGGTAACTAATGAAAAA.

Partial CDR3 DNA: TGTGCCAGTAGTATTGAGGGGGTCGGTCTAGCGGGGCAAACAGATACG. It is translated as CASSIEGVGLAGQTDT. The whole CDR3 reads CASSIEGVGLAGQTDTQYF. The rearrangement joins TRBV19 to TRBJ2-3, with 9 positions matching TRBD2. The DNA ends 3 residues before the CDR3 does, and the rest of the CDR3 is filled in from the germline J gene. Germline CDR1 LNHDA, CDR2 SQIVND (reference sequence). Losses at the gene ends were 3 bases for V and 3 bases for J; bases not matched to a gene: 16. The length of the CDR3 is 19 residues.

This clone was observed at least ten times. The CDR3 is cut off 3 residues early in the read; its end comes from the germline J gene. This chain uses TRBV18 with TRBJ1-1; TRBD1 matches at 11 bases. V trimming: 7 bases; J trimming: 7 bases; junction bases outside the gene matches: 5. The CDR3 loop spans 13 amino acids. Per the germline V gene, CDR1 is KGHSH and CDR2 is LQKENI. The sequenced part of the CDR3 DNA is TGTGCCAGCTTGGCCGGGACAGGGGGTGAA. Translating it yields CASLAGTGGE. The entire CDR3 protein is CASLAGTGGEAFF.

This clone was seen at least ten times. The read terminates 3 residues ahead of where the CDR3 ends, so the germline J gene completes it. The rearrangement links TRBV7-9 to TRBJ1-5; 7 bases line up with TRBD1. Unmatched junction bases numbered 5, after V lost 5 bases and J lost 4 bases. CDR3 length: 14 residues. Looked up from germline, CDR1 is SEHNR and CDR2 is FQNEAQ (reference sequence). CDR3 DNA, as far as it was read: TGTGCCAGCAGCCCGCGGACAGGAAATCAGCCC. This codes for CASSPRTGNQP. The entire CDR3 protein reads CASSPRTGNQPQHF.

In the case of this clone: The read comes to an end 3 residues before the CDR3 does, leaving the germline J gene to fill in the end. V and J are TRBV20-1 and TRBJ1-5; D call uncertain. The CDR3 has 12 residues. The germline gives CDR1 DFQATT, CDR2 SNEGSKA (reference sequence). Trimming removed 4 bases at V and 2 bases at J, with 6 bases between. The DNA read from the CDR3 is TGCAGTGCTATAAGGGGCAATCAGCCC. The encoded protein is CSAIRGNQP. The full CDR3 sequence reads CSAIRGNQPQHF.

This clone was counted at least ten times. Read sequence stops 3 residues before the CDR3 end, and the germline J gene provides the missing end. The chain couples TRBV20-1 to TRBJ2-2; tentative D call: TRBD2 (7 bases). Germline V gene sequence: CDR1 DFQATT, CDR2 SNEGSKA (reference sequence). CDR3 length: 15 residues. CDR3 sequence: CSARDSGGSNSPLFF. The sequenced CDR3 bases are TGCAGTGCTAGAGATTCGGGGGGCAGTAATTCACCG.

This clone was seen ten or more times. The DNA ends 3 residues before the CDR3 does, and the rest of the CDR3 is filled in from the germline J gene. This chain joins TRBV7-8 and TRBJ2-7; D is unresolved. CDR1 and CDR2 (germline): SGHVS, FQNEAQ. V was pared by 1 base and J by 2 bases, with 3 bases between. The CDR3 consists of 12 residues. The sequenced part of the CDR3 DNA is TGTGCCAGCAGCTTAGAGCCCTACGAG. It translates to CASSLEPYE. The entire CDR3 sequence reads CASSLEPYEQYF.

The table lists this clone with many counts. The CDR3 sequence is CASNREGDAPLHF. Incomplete CDR3 DNA: TGTGCCAGCAATAGAGAGGGTGATGCACCC. V and J are TRBV12-3 or TRBV12-4 and TRBJ1-6; D not resolved. The read terminates 3 residues before the CDR3 end, so the remaining end is supplied by the germline J gene. This CDR3 is built from 13 residues. V shed 7 bases and J shed 11 bases, with 15 bases lying between them.

In this sample, this clone turned up many times. The CDR3 end is not reached by the read, which stops 3 residues before it; the germline J gene fills it in. The chain carries TRBV2 and TRBJ2-5; TRBD2 agrees at 13 bases. There are 14 residues in the CDR3. Trimming cost V 7 bases and J 4 bases; bases outside gene matches: 3. The germline V gene encodes CDR1 SNHLY and CDR2 FYNNEI. CDR3 loop: CASMWTSGGETQYF. The CDR3 bases that were read are TGTGCCAGCATGTGGACTAGCGGGGGAGAGACC.

This clone was detected ten times or more. The read finishes 3 residues shy of the CDR3 end, and the germline J gene is used to complete it. V usage is TRBV19 and J usage is TRBJ1-5, with D perhaps TRBD1 (6 bases). There are 14 residues in the CDR3. Germline CDR1 and CDR2: LNHDA and SQIVND (reference sequence). Trimming pared 3 bases from V and 5 bases from J, leaving 11 bases between. CDR3 residues: CASSISGGDQPQHF. The part of the CDR3 DNA that was read is TGTGCCAGTAGTATTTCTGGGGGCGATCAGCCC.